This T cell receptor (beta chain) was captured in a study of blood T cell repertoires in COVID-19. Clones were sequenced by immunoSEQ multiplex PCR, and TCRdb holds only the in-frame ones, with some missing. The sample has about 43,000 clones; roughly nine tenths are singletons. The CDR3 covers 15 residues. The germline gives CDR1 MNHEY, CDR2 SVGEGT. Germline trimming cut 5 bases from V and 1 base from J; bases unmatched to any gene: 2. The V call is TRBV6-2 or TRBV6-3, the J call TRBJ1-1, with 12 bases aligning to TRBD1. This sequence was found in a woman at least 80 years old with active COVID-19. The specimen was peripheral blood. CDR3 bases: TGTGCCAGCAGTCCGGGACAGGGGGCGAACACTGAAGCTTTCTTT. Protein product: CASSPGQGANTEAFF.